This T cell receptor (beta chain) is drawn from a study of T cell responses to AZD1222 COVID-19 vaccine (dated by TCRdb to the early 2020s). General notes on the study: Because spike-specific TCR depth and breadth did not differ between the two schedules, AZD1222 recipients who got a second dose at roughly 4 weeks were pooled with those who got a second dose at roughly 12 weeks. A total of just over 230 trial participants underwent TCR sequencing, of whom 200 to 220 received two doses of AZD1222 and some 25 received two doses of the MenACWY control vaccine. Trial participants were enrolled into age subgroups of 18-55, 56-69 and 70-plus years, which contained around 150, 29 and 61 TCR-sequenced participants, respectively.

On this clone: Its cognate antigen has yet to be identified. Base-call qualities are not available, and no considerably larger clone is one nucleotide away.

Study-level results and caveats: The whole spike protein was spanned by vaccine-associated CD4 TCRs, and dominant responses were seen in regions 160-218 and 743-854. The 56-69-year group was small, and its depth increase did not reach significance, likely because of low power. Because no samples from the day 14 peak response were available, repertoires could be characterized only after the peak T cell response. Participants were mostly white British and included more females than males, and it was suggested by the authors that clonal diversity may have been underestimated. Only five or six AZD1222 recipients were SARS-CoV-2 seropositive at baseline, limiting conclusions about previously exposed vaccinees. Reportedly, almost half of the unique spike-specific TCRs recognized epitopes lying outside the regions that are mutated in the B.1.351 and B.1.1.7 variants. After two AZD1222 doses, both the breadth and the depth of spike-specific TCRs were significantly higher than at day 0 and than in MenACWY recipients.

This specimen's time point label, per the study, means: baseline before first vaccination. The vaccinee samples were drawn from two UK trials, COV001 and COV002, one of which was a single-blind randomized controlled phase 2/3 trial testing AZD1222 (ChAdOx1 nCoV-19) in healthy adults. For TCRbeta chain sequencing, PBMC samples were collected from trial participants at day 0 and at day 28 after the second dose. The CDR3 regions of human TCRbeta chains were analyzed by immunosequencing. Per the authors' processing: Repertoire TCRs were checked for matches against a reference library of SARS-CoV-2-specific TCRs that had been generated using the MIRA antigen-specificity platform. Breadth meant the fraction of unique TCRs that were SARS-CoV-2-associated, whereas depth meant the fraction of total T cells that were SARS-CoV-2-associated. Using the MIRA data, each spike-specific TCR was mapped to the spike region that the TCR reacts to and placed in a CD4 or CD8 class. Log10-transformed breadth and depth values were compared by one-way ANOVA with Sidak's multiple comparisons tests. Entries here come from immuneACCESS through TCRdb and include only in-frame sequences with V and J called. Some clones fail to appear in such tables; in the studies checked, an unresolved V gene covers under half of the shortfall, and the cause of the remainder is unknown. That table supplies the V and J calls and clone size; D and trimming were determined from the DNA. Within this sample are 100,000 to 150,000 clones, with 75% to 90% of them counted one time only. The ten largest clones capture 1.5% of the sample.

Reading the germline V gene gives CDR1 KGHSH and CDR2 LQKENI. From cysteine to phenylalanine, the CDR3 is 15 amino acids long. The CDR3 DNA has 45 bases and is translated from base 1. Trimming takes 0 bases off V and 7 bases off J; junction bases not matched to a gene: 4. The rearranged chain carries TRBV18 and TRBJ2-1; 9 central bases correspond to TRBD1. The sequence was obtained from an adult in good health. The source material was peripheral blood, sampled on day 0 of AZD1222 vaccination. The CDR3: CASSPPGQGANEQFF. The nucleotide sequence reads as follows: TGTGCCAGCTCACCACCGGGACAGGGCGCGAATGAGCAGTTCTTC.